Each of the 9 T cell receptor beta chains below was sequenced from the same sample in a study of beta chain features in type 1 diabetes. As every portion of the isolated RNA was reverse transcribed, the sequencing read expressed TCRB transcripts. Some clones are missing from TCRdb's copy, which holds only in-frame ones; the method was immunoSEQ multiplex PCR. The sample has over 700,000 clones; 17% are singletons. Sequencing used naive CD4+ T cells from blood. The receptors originated from a woman younger than 30 in good health.

This clone has a handful of counts. This chain links TRBV5-1 with TRBJ2-2; TRBD2 matches at 8 bases. In germline, CDR1 is SGHRS, CDR2 YFSETQ. Trimming at V came to 0 bases and at J to 7 bases, leaving 5 bases not matched to a gene. The CDR3 covers 15 residues. In DNA form, the CDR3 reads TGCGCCAGCAGCTTGGATATAGCGGGAATCGGGGAGCTGTTTTTT. It is translated as CASSLDIAGIGELFF.

This clone was counted only a few times. CDR3 nucleotide sequence: TGTGCCAGCAGCCAGGTCAATCAAGAGACCCAGTACTTC. Its translation is CASSQVNQETQYF. V and J are TRBV7-6 and TRBJ2-5; D unresolved. The ends were cut back, 5 bases at V and 2 bases at J, with 9 bases in the middle. CDR3 length equals 13 residues. CDR1 is SGHVS, CDR2 FNYEAQ, per germline.

The chain links TRBV5-1 to TRBJ2-2; no definite D call. With 6 bases removed from V and 1 base from J, the gap between germline ends came to 7 bases. Germline CDR1 reads SGHRS; CDR2 reads YFSETQ. The CDR3 covers 13 residues. The CDR3 region is CASTLQNTGELFF. The CDR3 DNA reads as TGCGCCAGCACTCTACAGAACACCGGGGAGCTGTTTTTT.

This clone was counted only a few times. The chain recombines TRBV11-2 with TRBJ2-1; TRBD1 agrees at 9 bases. The CDR3 consists of 16 residues. In germline, CDR1 is SGHAT, CDR2 FQNNGV. Unmatched junction bases numbered 12, after V lost 5 bases and J lost 7 bases. DNA of the CDR3: TGTGCCAGCAGCCCCCGCTCCGGGACAGGGCTAAATGAGCAGTTCTTC. Protein sequence: CASSPRSGTGLNEQFF.

The CDR3 protein is CASSLRRSVDGTYEQYF. Written as DNA, the CDR3 is TGTGCCAGCAGCTTAAGGAGGTCGGTGGACGGGACCTACGAGCAGTACTTC. V and J are TRBV7-8 and TRBJ2-7; a possible D gene is TRBD2 (5 bases). With 2 bases removed from V and 2 bases from J, the gap between germline ends came to 19 bases. Germline V CDR1 and CDR2: SGHVS, FQNEAQ. The CDR3 is 17 residues long.

The genes are TRBV14 and TRBJ2-1, with TRBD2 matching over 11 bases. The CDR3 has 17 residues. Losses at the gene ends were 1 base for V and 3 bases for J; bases not matched to a gene: 5. CDR1 and CDR2 (germline): SGHDN, FVKESK. CDR3 sequence: CASSQAEGLAVYNEQFF. In DNA form, the CDR3 reads TGTGCCAGCAGCCAAGCCGAGGGACTAGCGGTCTACAATGAGCAGTTCTTC.

This chain joins TRBV18 and TRBJ2-7; no clear D gene. Germline-derived CDR1 and CDR2 are KGHSH and LQKENI. Trimming removed 0 bases at V and 0 bases at J, with 9 bases between. This CDR3 is 15 amino acids long. CDR3 DNA sequence: TGTGCCAGCTCACCACCTCTCGGACCCTCCTACGAGCAGTACTTC. Amino acid sequence: CASSPPLGPSYEQYF.

The chain uses TRBV7-9 and TRBJ1-1; maybe TRBD1 (5 bases). Germline CDR1 SEHNR, CDR2 FQNEAQ (reference sequence). V shed 5 bases and J shed 8 bases, with 9 bases lying between them. The CDR3 runs to 11 residues. Here the CDR3 reads CASSPRQEAFF. The CDR3 nucleotides read TGTGCCAGCAGCCCTAGACAGGAAGCTTTCTTT.

This clone was counted between two and nine times. The chain carries TRBV7-2 and TRBJ1-5, with a tentative D call TRBD1 (5 bases). Per germline, CDR1 SGHTA and CDR2 FQGNSA. The CDR3 totals 14 residues. Trimming took off 4 bases at V and 2 bases at J, with 9 bases between the two ends. The CDR3 coding sequence is TGTGCCAGCAGCTCTGGGGCGGGCAATCAGCCCCAGCATTTT. Protein: CASSSGAGNQPQHF.